These T cell receptor beta chains were read from a single sample in a study of blood T cell repertoires in COVID-19. Profiled with immunoSEQ multiplex PCR; TCRdb holds only in-frame clones, not every one. Here the sample spans roughly 200,000 clones, 86% being singletons. Sequencing input: PBMCs or T cells enriched from blood (not recorded which). The source of these receptors is a woman aged 40 to 50 with acute COVID-19. The CDR3 runs from the conserved cysteine through the conserved F or W. The D gene is left open where the match is weak.

d_call j_call v_call cdr3_aa
TRBD2 TRBJ2-7 TRBV15 CATSIRTSGRYEQYF
. TRBJ2-3 TRBV25-1 CASSRGLPSRNTQYF
TRBD1 TRBJ2-7 TRBV28 CASTRDRGLSSYEQYF
. TRBJ2-2 TRBV7-9 CASSPRQAGTGELFF
TRBD1 TRBJ1-5 TRBV19 CASTAGDRNNQPQHF
. TRBJ2-3 TRBV21-1 CASSFGEAKQDTQYF
. TRBJ1-2 TRBV7-3 CASSLMGRGGYTF
. TRBJ2-7 TRBV4-3 CASSQESQYSYEQYF
. TRBJ2-2 TRBV18 CASSPQDSTGELFF
. TRBJ1-5 TRBV15 CATSRSGGSNQPQHF
. TRBJ2-1 TRBV7-3 CASSFGESRQFF
. TRBJ1-2 TRBV27 CASRRGGAFNYGYTF
. TRBJ1-1 TRBV5-1 CASSLERETEAFF
TRBD1 TRBJ2-1 TRBV6-5 CASSYGGQTYNEQFF
. TRBJ2-1 TRBV7-9 CASSLGQEWNEQFF
TRBD1 TRBJ2-5 TRBV18 CASSQSGTEQETQYF
TRBD2 TRBJ2-2 TRBV4-2 CASSQDRTSGNTGELFF
. TRBJ2-2 TRBV12-5 CARNRSGVMSPGELFF
TRBD1 TRBJ1-2 TRBV24-1 CATSENQQGGYGYTF
TRBD2 TRBJ2-1 TRBV6-5 CASTLAGVGGEQFF
. TRBJ1-5 TRBV11-2 CASSSGQNQPQHF
. TRBJ2-2 TRBV28 CASRIQGNTGELFF
TRBD2 TRBJ2-2 TRBV27 CASSLEPTGGGTGELFF
TRBD1 TRBJ1-5 TRBV27 CASSLSLFLFRDRGAQPQHF
TRBD2 TRBJ2-1 TRBV27 CASSLGTSSSYNEQFF
. TRBJ2-7 TRBV5-1 CASSLADRRSSYEQYF
. TRBJ1-1 TRBV9 CASSVDPSGSTEAFF
TRBD2 TRBJ2-3 TRBV27 CASSLPSRGGPGTQYF
. TRBJ1-2 TRBV6-1 CASSDARTANYGYTF
TRBD2 TRBJ2-3 TRBV7-9 CASSFTQLAGETDTQYF
. TRBJ2-2 TRBV2 CASSIIDTGELFF
. TRBJ2-2 TRBV5-1 CASSVGSGILGELFF
. TRBJ1-3 TRBV9 CASSSSSGNTIYF
TRBD2 TRBJ2-7 TRBV7-2 CASSLEGGLAGLYEQYF
TRBD2 TRBJ2-2 TRBV27 CRDREGGTGELFF
TRBD1 TRBJ1-4 TRBV6-2/TRBV6-3 CASSPQPGQESTKLFF
TRBD2 TRBJ2-3 TRBV11-2 CASSSPLAGGFASTDTQYF
TRBD1 TRBJ1-1 TRBV5-1 CASSLQGDTEAFF
. TRBJ2-7 TRBV6-6 CASSRRDKNYEQYF